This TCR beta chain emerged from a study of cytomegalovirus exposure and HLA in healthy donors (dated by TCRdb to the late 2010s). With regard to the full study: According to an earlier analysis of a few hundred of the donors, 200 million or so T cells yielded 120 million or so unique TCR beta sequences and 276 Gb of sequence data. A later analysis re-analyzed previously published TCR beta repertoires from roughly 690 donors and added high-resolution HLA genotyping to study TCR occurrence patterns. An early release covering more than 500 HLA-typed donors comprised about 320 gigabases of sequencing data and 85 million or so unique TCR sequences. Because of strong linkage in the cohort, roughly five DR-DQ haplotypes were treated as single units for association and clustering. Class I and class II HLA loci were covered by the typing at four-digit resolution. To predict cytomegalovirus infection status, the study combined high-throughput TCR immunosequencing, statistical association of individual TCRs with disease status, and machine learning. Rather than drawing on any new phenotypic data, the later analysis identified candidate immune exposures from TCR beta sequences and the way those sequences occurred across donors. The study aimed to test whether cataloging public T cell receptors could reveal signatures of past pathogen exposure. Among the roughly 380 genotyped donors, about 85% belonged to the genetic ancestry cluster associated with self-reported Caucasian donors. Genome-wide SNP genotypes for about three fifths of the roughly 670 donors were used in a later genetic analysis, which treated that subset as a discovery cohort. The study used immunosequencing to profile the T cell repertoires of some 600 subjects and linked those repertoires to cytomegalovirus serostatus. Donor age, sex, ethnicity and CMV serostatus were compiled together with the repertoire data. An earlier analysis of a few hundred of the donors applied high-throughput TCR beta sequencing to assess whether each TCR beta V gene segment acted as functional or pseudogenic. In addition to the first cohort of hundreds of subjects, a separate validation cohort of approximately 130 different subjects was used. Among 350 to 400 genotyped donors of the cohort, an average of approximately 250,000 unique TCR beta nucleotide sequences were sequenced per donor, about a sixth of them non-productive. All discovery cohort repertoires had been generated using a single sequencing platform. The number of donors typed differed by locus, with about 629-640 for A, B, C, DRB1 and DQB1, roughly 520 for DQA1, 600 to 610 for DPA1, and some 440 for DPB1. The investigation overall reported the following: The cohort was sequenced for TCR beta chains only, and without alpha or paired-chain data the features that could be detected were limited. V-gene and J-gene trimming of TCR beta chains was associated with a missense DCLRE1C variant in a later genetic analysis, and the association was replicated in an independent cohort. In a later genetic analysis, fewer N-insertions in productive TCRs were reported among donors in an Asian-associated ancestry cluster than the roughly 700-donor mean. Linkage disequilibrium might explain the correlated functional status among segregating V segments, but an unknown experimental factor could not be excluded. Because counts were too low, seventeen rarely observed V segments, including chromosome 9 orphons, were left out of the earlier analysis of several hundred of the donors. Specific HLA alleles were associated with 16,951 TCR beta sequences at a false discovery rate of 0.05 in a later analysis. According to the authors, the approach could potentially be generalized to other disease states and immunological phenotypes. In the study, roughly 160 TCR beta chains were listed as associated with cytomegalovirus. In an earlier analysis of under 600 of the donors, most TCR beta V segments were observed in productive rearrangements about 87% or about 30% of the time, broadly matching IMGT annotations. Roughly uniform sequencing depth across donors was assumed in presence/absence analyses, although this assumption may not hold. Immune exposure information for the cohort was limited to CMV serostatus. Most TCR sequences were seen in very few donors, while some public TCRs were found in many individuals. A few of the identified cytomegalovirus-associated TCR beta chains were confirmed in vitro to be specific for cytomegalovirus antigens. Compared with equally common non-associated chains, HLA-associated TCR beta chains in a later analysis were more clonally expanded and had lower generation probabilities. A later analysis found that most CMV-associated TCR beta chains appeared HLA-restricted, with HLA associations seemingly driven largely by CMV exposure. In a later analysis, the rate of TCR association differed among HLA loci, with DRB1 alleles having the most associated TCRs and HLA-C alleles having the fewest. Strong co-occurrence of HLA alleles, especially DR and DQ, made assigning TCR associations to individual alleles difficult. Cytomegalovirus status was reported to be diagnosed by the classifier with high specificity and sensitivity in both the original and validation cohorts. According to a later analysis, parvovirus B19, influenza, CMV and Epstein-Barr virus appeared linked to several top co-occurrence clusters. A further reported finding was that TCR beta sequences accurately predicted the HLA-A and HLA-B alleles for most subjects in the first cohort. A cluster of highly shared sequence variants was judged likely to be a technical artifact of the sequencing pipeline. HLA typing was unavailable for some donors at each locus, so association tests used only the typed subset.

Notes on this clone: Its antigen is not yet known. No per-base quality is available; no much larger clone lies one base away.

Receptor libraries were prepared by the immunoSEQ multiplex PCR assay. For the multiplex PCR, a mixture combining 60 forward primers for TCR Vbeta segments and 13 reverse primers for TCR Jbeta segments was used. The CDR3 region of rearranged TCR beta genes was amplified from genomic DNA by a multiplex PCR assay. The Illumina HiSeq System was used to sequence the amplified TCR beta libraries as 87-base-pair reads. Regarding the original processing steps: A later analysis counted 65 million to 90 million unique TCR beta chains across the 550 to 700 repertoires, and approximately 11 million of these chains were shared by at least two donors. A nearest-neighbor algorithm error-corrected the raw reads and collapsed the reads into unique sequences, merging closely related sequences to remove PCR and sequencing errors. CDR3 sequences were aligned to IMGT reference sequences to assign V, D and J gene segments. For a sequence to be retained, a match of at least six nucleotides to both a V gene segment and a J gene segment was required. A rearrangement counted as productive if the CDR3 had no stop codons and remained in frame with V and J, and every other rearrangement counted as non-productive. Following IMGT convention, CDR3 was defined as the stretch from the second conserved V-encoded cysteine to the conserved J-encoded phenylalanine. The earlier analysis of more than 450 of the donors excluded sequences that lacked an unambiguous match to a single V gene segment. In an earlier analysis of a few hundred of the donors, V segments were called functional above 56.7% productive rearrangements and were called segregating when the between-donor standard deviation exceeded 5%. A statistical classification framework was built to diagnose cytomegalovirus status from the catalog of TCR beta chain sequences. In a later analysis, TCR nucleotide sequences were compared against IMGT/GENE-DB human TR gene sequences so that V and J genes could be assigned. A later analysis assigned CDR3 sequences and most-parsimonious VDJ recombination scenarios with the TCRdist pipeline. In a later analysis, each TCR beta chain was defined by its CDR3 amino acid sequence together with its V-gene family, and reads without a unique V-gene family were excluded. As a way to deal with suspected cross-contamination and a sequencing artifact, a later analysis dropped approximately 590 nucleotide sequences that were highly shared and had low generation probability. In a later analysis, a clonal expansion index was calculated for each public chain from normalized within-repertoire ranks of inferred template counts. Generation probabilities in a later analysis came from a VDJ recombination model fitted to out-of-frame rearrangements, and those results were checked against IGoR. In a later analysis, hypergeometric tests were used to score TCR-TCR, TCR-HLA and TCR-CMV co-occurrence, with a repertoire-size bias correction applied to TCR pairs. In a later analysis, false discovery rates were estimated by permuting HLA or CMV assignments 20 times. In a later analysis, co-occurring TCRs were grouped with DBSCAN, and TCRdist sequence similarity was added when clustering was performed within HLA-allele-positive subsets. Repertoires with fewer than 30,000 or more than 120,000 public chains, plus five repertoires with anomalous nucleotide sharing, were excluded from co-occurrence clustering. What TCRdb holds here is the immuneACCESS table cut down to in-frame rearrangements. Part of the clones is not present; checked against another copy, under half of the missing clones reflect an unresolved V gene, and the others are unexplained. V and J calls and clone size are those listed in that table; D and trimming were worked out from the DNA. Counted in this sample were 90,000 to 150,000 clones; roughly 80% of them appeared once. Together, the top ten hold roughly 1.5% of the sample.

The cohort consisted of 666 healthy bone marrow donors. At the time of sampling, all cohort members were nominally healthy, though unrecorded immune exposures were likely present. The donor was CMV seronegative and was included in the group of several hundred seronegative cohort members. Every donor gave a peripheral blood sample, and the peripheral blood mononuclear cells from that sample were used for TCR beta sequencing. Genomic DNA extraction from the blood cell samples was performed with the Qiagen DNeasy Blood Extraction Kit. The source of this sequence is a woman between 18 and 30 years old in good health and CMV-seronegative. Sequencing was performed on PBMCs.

The nucleotide sequence is TGCAGCGTTGACCCGCGGGGGGGCCTGATAAATGAGCAGTTCTTC. It is translated as CSVDPRGGLINEQFF. The sequence joins TRBV29-1 to TRBJ2-1, and 9 bases in between align with TRBD2. CDR1 and CDR2, looked up from the germline V gene, are SQVTM and ANQGSEA. Reading from cysteine to phenylalanine, the CDR3 counts 15 amino acids. The DNA shown is the 45-base CDR3, in frame from base 1. V and J are trimmed by 3 bases and 7 bases, and the gene matches miss 10 bases of the junction.